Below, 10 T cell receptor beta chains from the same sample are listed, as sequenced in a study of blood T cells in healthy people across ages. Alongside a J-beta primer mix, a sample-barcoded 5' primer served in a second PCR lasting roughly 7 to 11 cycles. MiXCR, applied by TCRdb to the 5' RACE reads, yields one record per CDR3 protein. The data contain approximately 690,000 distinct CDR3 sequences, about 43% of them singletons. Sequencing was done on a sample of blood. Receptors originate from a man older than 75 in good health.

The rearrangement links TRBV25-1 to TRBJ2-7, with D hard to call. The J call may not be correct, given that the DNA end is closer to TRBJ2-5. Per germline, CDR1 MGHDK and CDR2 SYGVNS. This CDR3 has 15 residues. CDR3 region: CASSQGILRQETQYF. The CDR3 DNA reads TGTGCCAGCAGTCAAGGGATCCTAAGACAAGAGACCCAGTACTTC.

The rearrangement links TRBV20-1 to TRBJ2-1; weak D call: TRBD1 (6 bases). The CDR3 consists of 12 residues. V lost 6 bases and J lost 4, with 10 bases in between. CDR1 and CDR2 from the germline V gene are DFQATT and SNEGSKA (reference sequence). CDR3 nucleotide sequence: TGCAGTGCAAACAGGGAGTACAATGAGCAGTTCTTC. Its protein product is CSANREYNEQFF.

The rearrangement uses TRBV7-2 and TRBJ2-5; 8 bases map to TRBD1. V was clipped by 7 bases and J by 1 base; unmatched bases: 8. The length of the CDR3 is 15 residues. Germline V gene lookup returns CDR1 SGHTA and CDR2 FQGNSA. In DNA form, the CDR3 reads TGTGCCAGCATCTCAGGACAGGGTCTCCAAGAGACCCAGTACTTC. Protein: CASISGQGLQETQYF.

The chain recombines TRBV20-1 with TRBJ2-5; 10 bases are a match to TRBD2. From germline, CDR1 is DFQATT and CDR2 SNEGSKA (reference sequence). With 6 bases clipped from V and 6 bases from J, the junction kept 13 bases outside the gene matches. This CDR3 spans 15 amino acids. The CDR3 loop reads CSAPSAGLASKTQYF. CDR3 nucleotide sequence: TGCAGTGCCCCTTCGGCGGGACTAGCGTCGAAGACCCAGTACTTC.

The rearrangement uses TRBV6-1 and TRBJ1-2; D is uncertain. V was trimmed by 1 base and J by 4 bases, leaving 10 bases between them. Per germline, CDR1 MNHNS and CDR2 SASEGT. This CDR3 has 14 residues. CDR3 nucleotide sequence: TGTGCCAGCAGTGAAGGTCAGATCAGCTATGGCTACACCTTC. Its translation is CASSEGQISYGYTF.

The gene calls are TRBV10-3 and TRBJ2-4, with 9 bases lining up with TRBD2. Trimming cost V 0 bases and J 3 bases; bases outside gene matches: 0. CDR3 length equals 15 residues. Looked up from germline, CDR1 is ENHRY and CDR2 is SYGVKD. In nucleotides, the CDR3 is TGTGCCATCAGTGAGTCGACTAGCGGCAAAAACATTCAGTACTTC. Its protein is CAISESTSGKNIQYF.

In nucleotides, the CDR3 is TGTGCCAGCAGTTACTCCCGGGGTCTGAGTATGGAGACCCAGTACTTC. It encodes CASSYSRGLSMETQYF. The rearrangement joins TRBV6-2 or TRBV6-3 to TRBJ2-7, with D possibly matching TRBD2 (5 bases). The closer fit of TRBJ2-5 to the DNA end suggests the J call may be wrong. There are 16 residues in the CDR3. Germline V gene lookup returns CDR1 MNHEY and CDR2 SVGEGT.

The CDR3 loop is CASSRNGQGGETQFF. CDR3 nucleotide sequence: TGTGCCAGCAGCCGAAATGGACAGGGGGGGGAGACCCAGTTCTTC. The chain combines TRBV7-2 with TRBJ2-1; 10 bases are a match to TRBD1. From germline, CDR1 is SGHTA and CDR2 FQGNSA. This CDR3 has 15 residues. Losses at the gene ends were 5 bases for V and 13 bases for J; bases not matched to a gene: 14.

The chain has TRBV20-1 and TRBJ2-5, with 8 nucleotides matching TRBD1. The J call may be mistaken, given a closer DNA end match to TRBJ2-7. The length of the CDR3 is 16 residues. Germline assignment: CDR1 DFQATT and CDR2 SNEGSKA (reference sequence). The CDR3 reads CSASGADRGVVDEQYF. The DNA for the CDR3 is TGCAGTGCTAGCGGGGCTGACAGGGGAGTTGTCGACGAGCAGTACTTC.

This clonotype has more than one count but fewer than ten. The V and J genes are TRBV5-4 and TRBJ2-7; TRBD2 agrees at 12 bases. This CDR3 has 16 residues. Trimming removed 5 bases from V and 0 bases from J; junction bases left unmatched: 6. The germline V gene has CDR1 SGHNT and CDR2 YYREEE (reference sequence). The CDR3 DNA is TGTGCCAGCAGGCCAGGACTAGCGGGAATCTCCTACGAGCAGTACTTC. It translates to CASRPGLAGISYEQYF.